The T cell receptor (beta chain) described here comes from a study of blood T cell repertoires in COVID-19. Whole-study context: From the United States, Italy and Spain came samples of acute and convalescent COVID-19. Sources were T cells, B-cell-depleted T cells, or PBMCs; the material itself was cDNA or gDNA.

In the case of this clone: The same CDR3 also results from other DNA sequences found in this sample.

Source study methods: Estimated nucleated cell counts came from reference gene primer amplification. Only in-frame clones appear in the TCRdb table, and some are missing; sequencing was by immunoSEQ multiplex PCR. V and J calls and clone size follow that table, whereas D and trimming were derived from the DNA. Of around 220,000 clones in the sample, roughly 80% were seen once. V dropped 1 base and J dropped 4; count of bases not matched to a gene: 0. CDR3 length equals 16 residues. Germline-derived CDR1 and CDR2 are LGHNA and YNFKEQ. Sequencing used peripheral blood. The source of this sequence is a woman of 80 years or more with active or convalescent COVID-19. The chain couples TRBV4-2 to TRBJ2-1; 14 bases match TRBD2. The CDR3, as DNA: TGTGCCAGCAGCCAAGGGACTAGCGGGGGGTACAATGAGCAGTTCTTC. Its protein is CASSQGTSGGYNEQFF.